This T cell receptor beta chain comes out of a study of regulatory T cells in long-lasting Graves disease. Study summary: More than 5 years of antithyroid drugs with positive TSH receptor antibodies defined persistent Graves' disease.

Broader study findings: TRBV28, TRBJ1-2 and TRBJ2-5 were segments that persistent disease favored. Lower TCR diversity characterized persistent Graves' patients relative to newly diagnosed patients.

CDR3 regions were amplified by Arm-PCR using iRepertoire HTBI primers to build TCR beta libraries. One entry per CDR3 protein, called by TCRdb with MiXCR from the multiplex PCR reads. The table records 420,000 or so distinct CDR3 sequences, roughly a quarter of them present only once. The CDR3 is 16 residues long. Germline values: CDR1 DFQATT, CDR2 SNEGSKA (reference sequence). There are a few counts of this clonotype. The antigen remains unidentified. Time point specified: persistent/refractory GD, antithyroid drugs over 5 years with positive TRAb. PBMC-extracted RNA yielded the TCR library. An endocrinology department in Xi'an, China, supplied the patients.

V is TRBV20-1 and J is TRBJ2-4; 15 bases fit TRBD2. This clonotype was obtained from a female donor with Graves disease. The sequences come from peripheral blood mononuclear cells (PBMCs), collected when the disease was refractory, from a patient treated with antithyroid drugs. The CDR3: CSAGTSGRLAKNIQYF. The DNA for the CDR3 is TGCAGCGCTGGGACTAGCGGGAGGCTAGCCAAAAACATTCAGTACTTC.